Following are 21 T cell receptor beta chains from one sample sequenced in a study of metastatic and nonmetastatic thyroid tumors. There were no patients who had received any treatment before thyroid surgery. TCRdb reanalyzed the PCR reads with MiXCR. The sample gives over 45,000 clones, approximately 20% of which show up once; about 3.8% is in the top ten. Input material: blood. These receptors all stem from a male donor with papillary thyroid cancer or a benign thyroid nodule (not recorded which). Some clones in this sample may be carry-over from other donors' samples.

With respect to this clone: A read error is likely, as this CDR3 ends without the conserved phenylalanine or tryptophan. The chain employs TRBV20-1 and TRBJ1-4, with a weak D call TRBD1 (6 bases). The CDR3 covers 12 residues. The germline V and J ends were trimmed by 6 bases and 8 bases, with 13 bases remaining between them. Germline values: CDR1 DFQATT, CDR2 SNEGSKA (reference sequence). The CDR3 loop is CSACRGAEKLFI. DNA for the CDR3: TGCAGTGCCTGCCGGGGGGCGGAAAAACTGTTTATT.

The DNA for the CDR3 is TGTGCCACCAGTCCTGATGGGGGGGGCAATCAGCCCCAGCATTTT. Translated, it gives CATSPDGGGNQPQHF. The gene calls are TRBV24-1 and TRBJ1-5; tentatively, D is TRBD1 (5 bases). This CDR3 region has 15 residues. V gave up 6 bases and J gave up 2 bases, with 13 bases separating them. Germline-derived CDR1 and CDR2 are KGHDR and SFDVKD.

This clone has ten or more counts. The rearrangement joins TRBV29-1 to TRBJ2-5, with D possibly matching TRBD1 (7 bases). V lost 4 bases and J 0 bases, leaving 18 bases between the germline ends. Germline CDR1 reads SQVTM; CDR2 reads ANQGSEA. The CDR3 length is 16 residues. In nucleotides, the CDR3 is TGCAGCGTTGCGGGGGCCGGGACAGCGTACCAAGAGACCCAGTACTTC. It codes for CSVAGAGTAYQETQYF.

The sample holds many counts of this clone. The sample contains more than one DNA sequence encoding this CDR3. This chain connects TRBV12-3 or TRBV12-4 to TRBJ2-7; no clear D. The CDR3 spans 11 residues. Trimming took off 1 base at V and 3 bases at J, with 1 base between the two ends. Written as DNA, the CDR3 is TGTGCCAGCAGTTTAGGCTACGAGCAGTACTTC. As protein: CASSLGYEQYF.

The chain combines TRBV6-1 with TRBJ2-3, with D perhaps TRBD1 or TRBD2 (5 bases each). CDR1 and CDR2 (germline): MNHNS, SASEGT. V was cut by 2 bases and J by 4 bases, with 13 bases left in between. The CDR3 extends over 15 amino acids. The CDR3 reads CASSELAVGPDTQYF. CDR3 DNA: TGTGCCAGCAGTGAACTAGCTGTGGGGCCAGATACGCAGTATTTT.

This clone qualifies as medium-sized (0.01 to 0.1%). The chain combines TRBV11-2 with TRBJ2-7; no definite D call. The V end was cut by 1 base, the J end by 2 bases, with 0 bases between. The CDR3 covers 11 residues. Per the germline V gene, CDR1 is SGHAT and CDR2 is FQNNGV. The CDR3 DNA is TGTGCCAGCAGCTTAGCCTACGAGCAGTACTTC. Translation gives CASSLAYEQYF.

This clone was observed many times. The chain is built from TRBV4-1 and TRBJ2-6; TRBD2 matches at 7 bases. The J segment lost 2 bases and the V segment lost 2 bases, leaving 6 bases of the junction unmatched. The CDR3 is 17 amino acids. Germline CDR1 is MGHRA and CDR2 is YSYEKL. The CDR3 here is CASSQSRGRAGANVLTF. The CDR3 DNA reads as TGCGCCAGCAGCCAAAGTCGAGGGAGGGCTGGGGCCAACGTCCTGACTTTC.

The sample holds a few counts of this clone. A read error may be the cause here, since a much bigger clone is one base away. This same CDR3 is encoded by further DNA sequences in the sample. This chain joins TRBV6-1 and TRBJ1-2; D gene uncertain. This CDR3 is built from 10 residues. CDR1 is MNHNS, CDR2 SASEGT, per germline. The CDR3 region is CAVGNSVYTF. The CDR3 DNA reads TGTGCAGTGGGGAATTCAGTCTACACCTTC.

The rearrangement uses TRBV11-2 and TRBJ2-7; TRBD2 aligns across 9 bases. CDR1 SGHAT and CDR2 FQNNGV come from the germline V gene. The CDR3 consists of 17 residues. Trimming cost V 3 bases and J 2 bases; bases outside gene matches: 11. CDR3 nucleotides: TGTGCCAGCAGCTTCTCTTTAGCGGGGGTCGAACCCTACGAGCAGTACTTC. Its protein product is CASSFSLAGVEPYEQYF.

Concerning this clone: Sequence at one end of the junction differs from germline and may be a read error. This sample includes further DNA sequences coding for the same CDR3. V and J are TRBV19 and TRBJ2-1; possible D gene TRBD2, 5 bases. This CDR3 has 11 amino acids. Germline assignment: CDR1 LNHDA and CDR2 SQIVND (reference sequence). The CDR3 loop reads CASSIAGEQFF. The CDR3, as DNA: TGTGCGAGTAGTATCGCGGGTGAGCAGTTCTTC.

This clone was observed many times. The V and J genes are TRBV27 and TRBJ2-3; 8 nucleotides line up with TRBD1. From germline, CDR1 is MNHEY and CDR2 SMNVEV (reference sequence). The ends lost 4 bases at V and 6 bases at J; junction bases unmatched: 0. The CDR3 totals 12 residues. CDR3 loop: CASSWTGDTQYF. CDR3 DNA sequence: TGTGCCAGCAGTTGGACAGGGGATACGCAGTATTTT.

This clone is classed as medium-sized (0.01 to 0.1%). V gene TRBV5-1 combines with J gene TRBJ2-1; 9 bases line up with TRBD2. V lost 7 bases and J lost 3; bases outside the gene matches: 5. Germline V gene sequence: CDR1 SGHRS, CDR2 YFSETQ. This CDR3 has 14 amino acids. The CDR3 loop is CASGPSGIYNEQFF. The CDR3 bases are TGCGCCAGCGGACCTAGCGGGATCTACAATGAGCAGTTCTTC.

V gene TRBV30 combines with J gene TRBJ1-6; no clear D. Per germline, CDR1 GTSNPN and CDR2 SVGIG (reference sequence). The V gene lost 1 base and the J gene lost 12 bases, with 10 bases spanning the gap. This CDR3 region has 12 residues. The CDR3 nucleotides are TGTGCCTGGAGTGCCGGGATGGGACCCCTCCACTTT. It is translated as CAWSAGMGPLHF.

Notes on this clone: It may be a read error: a sequence one base away is much more abundant. This is likely a read error, given that the CDR3 carries no conserved phenylalanine or tryptophan at its end. The chain employs TRBV27 and TRBJ1-1; D is undetermined. V dropped 4 bases and J dropped 4 bases, with 4 bases sitting between them. Germline lookup yields CDR1 MNHEY and CDR2 SMNVEV (reference sequence). The CDR3 is 11 residues long. The CDR3: CASSSGTEAFL. CDR3 sequence (DNA): TGTGCCAGCAGTTCTGGCACTGAAGCTTTCCTT.

This clone has ten or more counts. The CDR3 DNA is TGCAGTGCTAGTAAGGCGAAAACAGGGCAGTTCTTC. Translating it yields CSASKAKTGQFF. V usage is TRBV20-1 and J usage is TRBJ2-1; D is perhaps TRBD1 (5 bases). CDR1 DFQATT and CDR2 SNEGSKA come from the germline V gene (reference sequence). V lost 3 bases to trimming and J lost 12 bases, with 15 bases between them. This CDR3 contains 12 residues.

The table lists this clone with a few counts. The V and J genes are TRBV20-1 and TRBJ2-1; 10 bases are a match to TRBD1. Trimming cost V 3 bases and J 6 bases; bases outside gene matches: 5. Germline CDR1 and CDR2: DFQATT and SNEGSKA (reference sequence). The CDR3 extends over 14 amino acids. CDR3 sequence reads: CSASSGTGANEQFF. The CDR3 DNA reads as TGCAGTGCTAGTTCCGGGACAGGGGCCAATGAGCAGTTCTTC.

Ten or more counts support this clone. V usage is TRBV3-1 and J usage is TRBJ2-1; no clear D gene. V was cut by 4 bases and J by 6 bases, with 16 bases left in between. The CDR3 is made up of 15 amino acids. The germline V gene encodes CDR1 LGHDT and CDR2 YNNKEL (reference sequence). The CDR3 region has the DNA TGTGCCAGCAGCCTAAGCCCGTCATTTACCAATGAGCAGTTCTTC. This translates into CASSLSPSFTNEQFF.

The V and J genes are TRBV27 and TRBJ2-1; 15 nucleotides align to TRBD2. Germline values: CDR1 MNHEY, CDR2 SMNVEV (reference sequence). This CDR3 comprises 16 residues. J was trimmed by 6 bases and V by 5 bases; bases with no gene match: 5. The DNA for the CDR3 is TGTGCCAGCAGTCCGGGGACTAGCGGGAGGTTCAATGAGCAGTTCTTC. This gives the protein CASSPGTSGRFNEQFF.

This clone was picked up a small number of times. This clone may be a read error of a much larger clone one base away. The genes are TRBV5-1 and TRBJ2-3; D not certain. Germline loops: CDR1 SGHRS, CDR2 YFSETQ. The CDR3 spans 13 residues. CDR3 loop: CASGLAPADTQYF. The CDR3 coding sequence is TGCGCCAGCGGCTTGGCGCCCGCAGATACGCAGTATTTT.

J is TRBJ2-5 and V is TRBV6-6; TRBD2 aligns across 9 bases. CDR1 is MNHNY and CDR2 is SVGAGI in the germline V gene (reference sequence). The CDR3 has 16 residues. The ends lost 3 bases at V and 2 bases at J; junction bases unmatched: 7. CDR3 protein: CASSYSGTSLQETQYF. The CDR3, as DNA: TGTGCCAGCAGTTATTCCGGGACTAGCCTGCAAGAGACCCAGTACTTC.

In its sample, this clone was seen many times. This rearrangement joins TRBV7-9 to TRBJ2-7, with TRBD1 matching over 7 bases. V dropped 1 base and J dropped 1; count of bases not matched to a gene: 4. From germline, CDR1 is SEHNR and CDR2 FQNEAQ (reference sequence). The CDR3 loop spans 15 amino acids. CDR3 DNA: TGTGCCAGCAGCTTAGGACAGGGAGTTTCCTACGAGCAGTACTTC. It codes for CASSLGQGVSYEQYF.